These 26 T cell receptor beta chains were sequenced from one sample in a study of T-cell memory formation after mild COVID-19 (dated by TCRdb to the early 2020s). Library preparation used 5' RACE. Reads for this sample came from an Illumina NovaSeq 6000. TCRdb cleaned the public reads at Q25 with fastp, built clones with MiXCR and kept in-frame beta chains. Under each unique CDR3 protein, matching rows form one entry showing the most common genes and DNA. For this sample there are over 350,000 distinct CDR3 sequences; approximately 24% appear just once. The leading ten clones occupy roughly 8.7% of the sample. The sequencing sample was made of PBMCs or a T cell subset sorted from them (not recorded which). The receptors shown here come from an adult woman who had mild COVID-19 (a few samples of this study predate the infection). The sample titles of this study are shuffled in the database, so cell type and time point are left out; the donor was told from shared clones.

V usage is TRBV30 and J usage is TRBJ2-2, with 11 bases matching TRBD2. The V gene end was trimmed by 0 bases and the J gene end by 6 bases; junction bases not matched to a gene: 9. CDR3 length: 17 amino acids. The germline CDR1 and CDR2 sequences are GTSNPN and SVGIG (reference sequence). CDR3 sequence (DNA): TGTGCCTGGAGTGTACGGGCTAGCGGGAGGAGCGCCGGGGAGCTGTTTTTT. Its translation is CAWSVRASGRSAGELFF.

The V and J genes are TRBV7-2 and TRBJ1-1, with D possibly TRBD1 on 6 matching bases. There are 17 residues in the CDR3. Germline lookup yields CDR1 SGHTA and CDR2 FQGNSA. The V end lost 1 base, the J end lost 4 bases, and 19 bases lay between the germline ends. The CDR3 nucleotides are TGTGCCAGCAGCTTAGGGCGGCGGGGGGCGTCTGGCACTGAAGCTTTCTTT. As protein: CASSLGRRGASGTEAFF. The complete variable domain, with remaining parts taken from reference TRBV7-2 and TRBJ1-1, reads GAGVSQSPSNKVTEKGKDVELRCDPISGHTALYWYRQSLGQGLEFLIYFQGNSAPDKSGLPSDRFSAERTGGSVSTLTIQRTQQEDSAVYLCASSLGRRGASGTEAFFGQGTRLTVV.

CDR3 coding DNA: TGTGCCAGCAGCTTAGGTACTATCTACGAGCAGTACTTC. This translates into CASSLGTIYEQYF. The genes are TRBV7-9 and TRBJ2-7, with D hard to call. Trimming shortened V by 1 base and J by 3 bases, and 7 bases separated the two germline ends. The germline V gene has CDR1 SEHNR and CDR2 FQNEAQ (reference sequence). This CDR3 comprises 13 residues.

The CDR3, as DNA: TGTGCCAGCAGCTACTTTCGGGGGAGCTCCTACAATGAGCAGTTCTTC. This sequence encodes CASSYFRGSSYNEQFF. V gene TRBV7-2 combines with J gene TRBJ2-1; a weak D match, TRBD2 (6 bases). V was cut by 4 bases and J by 0 bases, with 13 bases left in between. The CDR3 is 16 amino acids. Germline-derived CDR1 and CDR2 are SGHTA and FQGNSA. The whole variable domain, remainder taken from reference TRBV7-2 and TRBJ2-1, is GAGVSQSPSNKVTEKGKDVELRCDPISGHTALYWYRQSLGQGLEFLIYFQGNSAPDKSGLPSDRFSAERTGGSVSTLTIQRTQQEDSAVYLCASSYFRGSSYNEQFFGPGTRLTVL.

The chain uses TRBV9 and TRBJ1-3; the D gene is possibly TRBD1 (5 bases). The ends were cut back, 4 bases at V and 2 bases at J, with 22 bases in the middle. Germline V CDR1 and CDR2: SGDLS, YYNGEE. The CDR3 covers 18 residues. DNA for the CDR3: TGTGCCAGCAGCTCTACCCATTGGGTTGGCAGGGCTGGAAACACCATATATTTT. Protein sequence: CASSSTHWVGRAGNTIYF. Combining the CDR3 with reference TRBV9 and TRBJ1-3 gives the whole variable domain DSGVTQTPKHLITATGQRVTLRCSPRSGDLSVYWYQQSLDQGLQFLIQYYNGEERAKGNILERFSAQQFPDLHSELNLSSLELGDSALYFCASSSTHWVGRAGNTIYFGEGSWLTVV.

This clonotype was seen ten or more times. The V call is TRBV12-3 or TRBV12-4, the J call TRBJ1-1; TRBD1 matches 7 bases. Unmatched junction bases numbered 5, after V lost 6 bases and J lost 4 bases. This CDR3 comprises 13 residues. CDR3 coding DNA: TGTGCCAGCAGCTCGACAGGGCGCACTGAAGCTTTCTTT. Residues: CASSSTGRTEAFF.

This rearrangement joins TRBV4-3 to TRBJ2-2; a possible D gene is TRBD2 (5 bases). The CDR3 has 16 amino acids. Trimming left V 0 bases short and J 7 bases short, with 15 bases between. CDR1 LGHNA and CDR2 YSLEER come from the germline V gene. DNA of the CDR3: TGCGCCAGCAGCCAAGATCTTAAGGGAGTCCACGGGGAGCTGTTTTTT. This codes for CASSQDLKGVHGELFF.

The V call is TRBV20-1, the J call TRBJ2-2; TRBD2 aligns across 7 bases. There are 14 residues in the CDR3. From germline, CDR1 is DFQATT and CDR2 SNEGSKA (reference sequence). V was clipped by 3 bases and J by 4 bases; unmatched bases: 5. The CDR3 DNA reads TGCAGTGCTAGTTGGGGAGGGACCACCGGGGAGCTGTTTTTT. Residues: CSASWGGTTGELFF.

This clonotype was seen more than once but under ten times. The chain carries TRBV5-1 and TRBJ1-2; possible D gene TRBD1, 5 bases. The V gene lost 2 bases and the J gene lost 5 bases, with 13 bases spanning the gap. CDR1 is SGHRS and CDR2 is YFSETQ in the germline V gene. The CDR3 consists of 14 residues. The CDR3 protein is CASSFRDSQYGYTF. The DNA for the CDR3 is TGCGCCAGCAGCTTCCGCGACAGTCAGTATGGCTACACCTTC.

CDR3 residues: CASSPHDPDTQYF. CDR3 nucleotide sequence: TGTGCCAGCTCACCACATGACCCAGATACGCAGTATTTT. The gene calls are TRBV18 and TRBJ2-3; D unclear. This CDR3 is built from 13 residues. Trimming took 1 base from V and 4 from J, leaving 6 bases between them. Germline V gene data show CDR1 as KGHSH and CDR2 as LQKENI.

As to this clonotype: Germline is not matched at one junction end, which may reflect a read error. The genes are TRBV20-1 and TRBJ1-6, with D possibly being TRBD1 (6 bases). CDR1 and CDR2 from the germline V gene are DFQATT and SNEGSKA (reference sequence). The CDR3 is 13 amino acids. The CDR3 DNA reads as TGCAGTGTAGGTGGGGGCGGTAATTCACCCCTACACTTT. It yields the protein CSVGGGGNSPLHF.

This clonotype turned up a few times. This rearrangement joins TRBV20-1 to TRBJ2-3; possible D gene TRBD2, 6 bases. In germline, CDR1 is DFQATT, CDR2 SNEGSKA (reference sequence). V was pared by 1 base and J by 0 bases, with 11 bases between. The CDR3 covers 15 residues. In DNA, the CDR3 is TGCAGTGCTAGAGTGCTTGGGGGGAGCACAGATACGCAGTATTTT. Amino acid sequence: CSARVLGGSTDTQYF.

A few counts support this clonotype. Mismatch with germline at one junction end may stem from a read error. The chain is built from TRBV4-1 and TRBJ1-2; D possibly corresponds to TRBD1 (5 bases). This CDR3 is built from 14 residues. Germline values: CDR1 MGHRA, CDR2 YSYEKL. This CDR3 reads CASSQDAGTYGYTF. CDR3 sequence (DNA): TGCGCCAGCAGTCAAGACGCAGGGACCTATGGCTACACCTTC.

This rearrangement joins TRBV7-6 to TRBJ2-7; 9 bases are shared with TRBD2. V lost 0 bases and J lost 2; bases outside the gene matches: 2. In germline, CDR1 is SGHVS, CDR2 FNYEAQ. This CDR3 is 15 amino acids long. The CDR3 loop reads CASSLAASGAYEQYF. CDR3 nucleotides: TGTGCCAGCAGCTTAGCCGCTAGCGGGGCCTACGAGCAGTACTTC. The full variable domain, in which reference TRBV7-6 and TRBJ2-7 provide the parts outside the CDR3, is GAGVSQSPRYKVTKRGQDVALRCDPISGHVSLYWYRQALGQGPEFLTYFNYEAQQDKSGLPNDRFSAERPEGSISTLTIQRTEQRDSAMYRCASSLAASGAYEQYFGPGTRLTVT.

The genes are TRBV24-1 and TRBJ1-1; 10 nucleotides line up with TRBD1. CDR1 and CDR2 (germline): KGHDR, SFDVKD. The CDR3 totals 15 residues. V was pared by 3 bases and J by 4 bases, with 4 bases of the junction left unmatched. The CDR3 coding sequence is TGTGCCACCAGTGATGGGACAGGGGTGATCACTGAAGCTTTCTTT. It codes for CATSDGTGVITEAFF.

This clonotype was detected a few times. The CDR3 sequence: CASSQESLAGGPFSNEQFF. The CDR3 DNA is TGCGCCAGCAGCCAAGAATCACTAGCGGGAGGGCCCTTTAGTAATGAGCAGTTCTTC. This sequence joins TRBV4-3 and TRBJ2-1, with TRBD2 matching over 13 bases. With 0 bases clipped from V and 7 bases from J, the junction kept 12 bases outside the gene matches. The germline V gene has CDR1 LGHNA and CDR2 YSLEER. The CDR3 is 19 amino acids.

The chain combines TRBV5-1 with TRBJ1-2; the match to TRBD1 covers 7 bases. V lost 0 bases and J lost 8; bases outside the gene matches: 10. Germline V gives CDR1 SGHRS, CDR2 YFSETQ. The CDR3 loop spans 15 amino acids. CDR3 DNA: TGCGCCAGCAGCTTGGCAAGACAGGGAACGGACGGCTACACCTTC. Translated: CASSLARQGTDGYTF.

This clonotype was counted only a few times. Here the CDR3 DNA reads TGTGCCACCTCTCCCGGGACCGCCTACGAGCAGTACTTC. It yields the protein CATSPGTAYEQYF. This chain joins TRBV24-1 and TRBJ2-7; the D gene could be TRBD1 or TRBD2 (5 bases each). CDR3 length: 13 residues. With 9 bases removed from V and 2 bases from J, the gap between germline ends came to 13 bases. Germline-derived CDR1 and CDR2 are KGHDR and SFDVKD.

This clonotype has more than one count but fewer than ten. J is TRBJ2-1 and V is TRBV2, with 12 positions matching TRBD2. The CDR3 covers 15 residues. The V gene end was trimmed by 7 bases and the J gene end by 6 bases; junction bases not matched to a gene: 7. Germline lookup yields CDR1 SNHLY and CDR2 FYNNEI. The CDR3 bases are TGTGCCAGCACCCTGTTGACTAGCGGGGGCAATGAGCAGTTCTTC. This codes for CASTLLTSGGNEQFF.

The chain combines TRBV9 with TRBJ2-1; D unresolved. Trimming stripped 4 bases from V and 7 bases from J, with 9 bases between. Germline loops: CDR1 SGDLS, CDR2 YYNGEE. The CDR3 length is 12 residues. The CDR3 loop is CASSFASNEQFF. The CDR3 coding sequence is TGTGCCAGCAGCTTCGCGTCGAATGAGCAGTTCTTC.

This clonotype was detected a few times. The chain carries TRBV29-1 and TRBJ2-7; D not resolved. The CDR3 runs to 13 residues. V lost 3 bases to trimming and J lost 6 bases, with 15 bases between them. Germline lookup yields CDR1 SQVTM and CDR2 ANQGSEA. The CDR3 reads CSVERQVSGEQYF. In nucleotides, the CDR3 is TGCAGCGTTGAGCGGCAGGTATCAGGCGAGCAGTACTTC.

This clonotype has only a few counts. The rearrangement links TRBV7-8 to TRBJ1-5, with no clear D. The germline V gene encodes CDR1 SGHVS and CDR2 FQNEAQ. The CDR3 runs to 13 residues. V gave up 0 bases and J gave up 5 bases, with 5 bases separating them. In nucleotides, the CDR3 is TGTGCCAGCAGCTTAGCGTGGGATCAGCCCCAGCATTTT. This sequence encodes CASSLAWDQPQHF.

The chain recombines TRBV11-2 with TRBJ2-2, with 12 bases matching TRBD1. Looked up from germline, CDR1 is SGHAT and CDR2 is FQNNGV. The CDR3 loop spans 18 amino acids. Losses at the gene ends were 0 bases for V and 5 bases for J; bases not matched to a gene: 7. The CDR3 nucleotides are TGTGCCAGCAGCTTAGAGGGTTGGGGACAGGGGGCGACCGGGGAGCTGTTTTTT. Protein sequence: CASSLEGWGQGATGELFF.

The chain combines TRBV12-3 or TRBV12-4 with TRBJ1-1; the D is unclear. Between the trimmed V and J ends, which lost 2 bases and 2 bases, there was a span of 9 bases. CDR3 length: 14 amino acids. In DNA, the CDR3 is TGTGCCAGCAGTTTAAACTCAGCTAACACTGAAGCTTTCTTT. This translates into CASSLNSANTEAFF.

This clonotype was observed a handful of times. The rearrangement uses TRBV7-2 and TRBJ2-7; D gene uncertain. CDR1 and CDR2 (germline): SGHTA, FQGNSA. V gave up 2 bases and J gave up 2 bases, with 19 bases separating them. This CDR3 has 17 amino acids. CDR3 DNA: TGTGCCAGCAGCTTACGGTCCCTGATGGGATTTCCCTACGAGCAGTACTTC. Translated: CASSLRSLMGFPYEQYF. The full variable domain, its missing parts supplied by reference TRBV7-2 and TRBJ2-7, is GAGVSQSPSNKVTEKGKDVELRCDPISGHTALYWYRQSLGQGLEFLIYFQGNSAPDKSGLPSDRFSAERTGGSVSTLTIQRTQQEDSAVYLCASSLRSLMGFPYEQYFGPGTRLTVT.

The table lists this clonotype with many counts. V and J are TRBV5-1 and TRBJ2-7; no clear D. V gave up 0 bases and J gave up 1 base, with 8 bases separating them. Germline values: CDR1 SGHRS, CDR2 YFSETQ. CDR3 length equals 14 residues. The CDR3 spells CASSLEHSSYEQYF. As DNA, the CDR3 is TGCGCCAGCAGCTTGGAACACTCATCCTACGAGCAGTACTTC. The full variable domain, its missing parts supplied by reference TRBV5-1 and TRBJ2-7, is KAGVTQTPRYLIKTRGQQVTLSCSPISGHRSVSWYQQTPGQGLQFLFEYFSETQRNKGNFPGRFSGRQFSNSRSEMNVSTLELGDSALYLCASSLEHSSYEQYFGPGTRLTVT.